Below are 16 T cell receptor beta chains sequenced from a single sample in a study of blood T cell repertoires in COVID-19. Assay used: immunoSEQ multiplex PCR; TCRdb lists only in-frame clones, some missing. The sample has approximately 300,000 clones; 80% to 90% are singletons. Sequencing was done on a sample of peripheral blood. The receptors shown here come from a woman aged 45-65 years with acute or convalescent COVID-19.

This clone occurred a few times. V is TRBV6-5 and J is TRBJ2-5, with D possibly matching TRBD2 (5 bases). The CDR3 is made up of 15 amino acids. In germline, CDR1 is MNHEY, CDR2 SVGAGI. V shed 8 bases and J shed 5 bases, with 21 bases lying between them. The CDR3 coding sequence is TGTGCCAGCGAGGAGCGAGGGTCGGGCGGGGAGACCCAGTACTTC. As protein: CASEERGSGGETQYF.

This chain connects TRBV3-1 (or the pseudogene TRBV3-2) to TRBJ1-1, with D possibly TRBD1 on 5 matching bases. This CDR3 has 14 residues. V lost 4 bases and J lost 1, with 10 bases in between. Germline V gives CDR1 LGHDT, CDR2 YNNKEL (reference sequence). Here the CDR3 reads CASSPRQQNTEAFF. Here the CDR3 DNA reads TGTGCCAGCAGCCCCCGACAGCAGAACACTGAAGCTTTCTTT.

The CDR3 DNA reads as TGTGCCAGCAGCTTCGCGGGACTAGCGGGAGGGAACGAGCAGTTCTTC. Its translation: CASSFAGLAGGNEQFF. The J gene is TRBJ2-1, the V gene TRBV7-2, with TRBD2 matching over 16 bases. J gave up 10 bases and V 3 bases, and 6 bases lay outside the gene matches. The CDR3 totals 16 residues. CDR1 is SGHTA, CDR2 FQGNSA, per germline.

V usage is TRBV6-6 and J usage is TRBJ2-7; no firm D call. The germline CDR1 and CDR2 sequences are MNHNY and SVGAGI (reference sequence). CDR3 length: 13 amino acids. The V and J ends lost 5 bases and 3 bases respectively, with 11 bases between them. The CDR3 loop is CASSPDTHYEQYV. For the CDR3, the DNA is TGTGCCAGCAGTCCCGACACCCACTACGAGCAGTACGTC.

V and J are TRBV7-9 and TRBJ2-6; 8 bases map to TRBD1. V shed 5 bases, J shed 2 bases, and the junction held 8 bases outside the gene matches. The CDR3 runs 17 residues. In germline, CDR1 is SEHNR, CDR2 FQNEAQ (reference sequence). The CDR3 spells CASSPPGQAAGANVLTF. The DNA for the CDR3 is TGTGCCAGCAGCCCACCGGGACAGGCGGCTGGGGCCAACGTCCTGACTTTC.

As to this clone: The same CDR3 also results from other DNA sequences found in this sample. V gene TRBV5-1 combines with J gene TRBJ2-3; 10 positions agree with TRBD2. The ends lost 4 bases at V and 4 bases at J; junction bases unmatched: 6. CDR3 length equals 15 residues. Per germline, CDR1 SGHRS and CDR2 YFSETQ. The CDR3 loop reads CASSPASGSSDTQYF. Written as DNA, the CDR3 is TGCGCCAGCAGCCCGGCTAGCGGGAGTTCAGATACGCAGTATTTT.

The J gene is TRBJ2-1, the V gene TRBV3-1 (or the pseudogene TRBV3-2), with a tentative D call TRBD1 (5 bases). The germline V gene has CDR1 LGHDT and CDR2 YNNKEL (reference sequence). Trimming cost V 4 bases and J 0 bases, with 10 bases left between them. The CDR3 totals 15 residues. CDR3 sequence (DNA): TGTGCCAGCAGCCCCACGGACACCTCCTACAATGAGCAGTTCTTC. Its protein is CASSPTDTSYNEQFF.

The chain is built from TRBV7-8 and TRBJ1-1, with 7 bases that match TRBD1. Germline V gene data show CDR1 as SGHVS and CDR2 as FQNEAQ. The CDR3 sequence is 14 residues long. The ends lost 8 bases at V and 1 base at J; junction bases unmatched: 7. The CDR3 region has the DNA TGTGCCAGCTTCAGAGGGGGCGAGAACACTGAAGCTTTCTTT. Protein product: CASFRGGENTEAFF.

The chain combines TRBV19 with TRBJ1-6; 10 bases are a match to TRBD1. From germline, CDR1 is LNHDA and CDR2 SQIVND (reference sequence). The junction had 3 bases not matched to a gene; V was cut back by 3 bases and J by 7 bases. The CDR3 has 15 residues. The CDR3 loop is CASSIKGQGNSPLHF. The CDR3 DNA reads as TGTGCCAGTAGTATCAAGGGACAGGGGAATTCACCCCTCCACTTT.

This clone was counted a single time. V is TRBV29-1 and J is TRBJ1-2, with a tentative D call TRBD1 (6 bases). The V gene lost 3 bases and the J gene lost 3 bases, with 14 bases spanning the gap. This CDR3 has 14 amino acids. Germline CDR1 and CDR2: SQVTM and ANQGSEA. Here the CDR3 reads CSVEERGLDYGYTF. Here the CDR3 DNA reads TGCAGCGTTGAGGAGCGGGGGCTGGACTATGGCTACACCTTC.

This clone was seen a handful of times. This chain uses TRBV5-1 with TRBJ1-1; D is perhaps TRBD1 (6 bases). Germline V gene sequence: CDR1 SGHRS, CDR2 YFSETQ. The ends were cut back, 4 bases at V and 4 bases at J, with 17 bases in the middle. The CDR3 totals 15 residues. The CDR3 DNA sequence: TGCGCCAGCAGCCCTCGTCCCCAGGGGAGCACTGAAGCTTTCTTT. It is translated as CASSPRPQGSTEAFF.

The rearrangement joins TRBV6-5 to TRBJ1-1; perhaps TRBD1 as D (6 bases). This CDR3 has 13 amino acids. V was cut by 2 bases and J by 4 bases, with 8 bases left in between. Germline V gene lookup returns CDR1 MNHEY and CDR2 SVGAGI. The CDR3 sequence: CASSYEGGTEAFF. The CDR3 coding sequence is TGTGCCAGCAGTTACGAAGGGGGCACTGAAGCTTTCTTT.

The table lists this clone with a few counts. This chain connects TRBV10-3 to TRBJ2-3, with 8 positions matching TRBD2. The CDR3 is made up of 12 amino acids. Germline V CDR1 and CDR2: ENHRY, SYGVKD. Trimming took 9 bases from V and 5 from J; bases not matched to a gene: 4. Written as DNA, the CDR3 is TGTGCCATGGGGACTAGTGAAGATACGCAGTATTTT. This sequence encodes CAMGTSEDTQYF.

The chain has TRBV6-1 and TRBJ1-1; the D gene is possibly TRBD1 (5 bases). This CDR3 region has 13 residues. CDR1 and CDR2 from the germline V gene are MNHNS and SASEGT. The V end lost 5 bases, the J end lost 7 bases, and 14 bases lay between the germline ends. The CDR3 DNA follows: TGTGCCAGCAGTAAGGCAGGGTATGGTGAAGCTTTCTTT. It codes for CASSKAGYGEAFF.

The V call is TRBV18, the J call TRBJ1-3, with TRBD1 matching 9 bases. After removal of 4 bases from V and 0 bases from J, the junction contained 4 bases not matched to a gene. Germline V lookup: CDR1 KGHSH, CDR2 LQKENI. The CDR3 is made up of 16 amino acids. Here the CDR3 reads CASSQGQGNSGNTIYF. CDR3 nucleotides: TGTGCCAGCTCACAAGGACAGGGGAACTCTGGAAACACCATATATTTT.

The CDR3 spells CASSHSSPGLVPDTQYF. The CDR3 nucleotides are TGCGCCAGCAGCCACAGTTCCCCGGGACTAGTTCCAGATACGCAGTATTTT. The chain joins TRBV4-1 to TRBJ2-3; 8 nucleotides agree with TRBD2. Per germline, CDR1 MGHRA and CDR2 YSYEKL. This CDR3 has 17 residues. The V and J ends lost 3 bases and 4 bases, in that order; junction bases with no gene match: 12.